A single T cell receptor (beta chain) is shown here with its context. Its antigen remains unidentified. A quantity of roughly 0.5 to 1 ug RNA underwent reverse transcription using random hexamers. immunoSEQ multiplex PCR amplified TCR beta CDR3 across 54 Vbeta, 13 Jbeta. MiXCR was run by TCRdb on the immunoSEQ multiplex PCR reads, yielding one entry per CDR3 protein. The sample includes approximately 100,000 distinct CDR3 sequences, roughly 91% of them seen just once. The sample originates from a study of CD8 T cells in Susac syndrome. Trimming removed 0 bases at V and 9 bases at J, with 12 bases between. The CDR3 is 14 residues long. Germline V gives CDR1 MNHEY, CDR2 SVGAGI. The study, taken as a whole, reports: The study acknowledged a relatively small number of individuals in its TCR sequencing and HLA analysis.

Peripheral blood CD8+ and CD4+ T cells were profiled by TCR beta sequencing. FACS was used to enrich TEMRA cells, whereas the CD8+ and CD4+ T cells were obtained by negative isolation. The TCR sequence derives from a human donor in good health. The sample consisted of CD4+ T cells from PBMCs. This chain uses TRBV6-5 with TRBJ1-5; no clear D. The CDR3, as DNA: TGTGCCAGCAGTTACTCCTCACAAACCAGGCCCCAGCATTTT. Its protein product is CASSYSSQTRPQHF.